Sequencing of this T cell receptor (beta chain) was carried out in a study of cytomegalovirus exposure and HLA in healthy donors. In nominal health when sampled, donors likely had unrecorded immune exposures nonetheless. CDR1 and CDR2 (germline): SGHVS, FQNEAQ. This CDR3 has 14 amino acids. J gave up 3 bases and V 5 bases, and 2 bases lay outside the gene matches. Whole-study results and caveats: Indistinguishable V segments such as TRBV6-2 and TRBV6-3 were excluded. The number of N-insertions in an Asian-associated ancestry cluster was reportedly below the approximately 700-donor mean in a later analysis.

PCR employed 60 Vbeta and 13 Jbeta primers. Clones were read by immunoSEQ multiplex PCR, and TCRdb kept only the in-frame ones, dropping some. This sample has some 170,000 clones, with roughly four fifths found just once. In the case of this clone: Its antigen is not known.

The rearrangement joins TRBV7-8 to TRBJ2-1; 9 bases agree with TRBD1. The clonotype was recovered from a male donor in good health and CMV-seronegative. Input material: PBMCs. For the CDR3, the DNA is TGTGCCAGCAGCACGGACAGGGGCTACAATGAGCAGTTCTTC. It translates to CASSTDRGYNEQFF.